This T cell receptor (beta chain) was documented in a study of blood T cell repertoires in COVID-19. Sequenced by immunoSEQ multiplex PCR; TCRdb stores in-frame clones only, minus some. The table shows about 89,000 clones, with roughly 88% occurring only once. V was cut by 2 bases and J by 2 bases, with 15 bases left in between. The CDR3 runs to 16 residues. The germline CDR1 and CDR2 sequences are SGHRS and YFSETQ. The chain employs TRBV5-1 and TRBJ2-3; D possibly corresponds to TRBD1 (5 bases). The sample was peripheral blood. This TCR derives from a man between 60 and 70 years old with acute or convalescent COVID-19. The CDR3 sequence: CASSLQEPYSTDTQYF. For the CDR3, the DNA is TGCGCCAGCAGCTTACAGGAGCCATATTCCACAGATACGCAGTATTTT.